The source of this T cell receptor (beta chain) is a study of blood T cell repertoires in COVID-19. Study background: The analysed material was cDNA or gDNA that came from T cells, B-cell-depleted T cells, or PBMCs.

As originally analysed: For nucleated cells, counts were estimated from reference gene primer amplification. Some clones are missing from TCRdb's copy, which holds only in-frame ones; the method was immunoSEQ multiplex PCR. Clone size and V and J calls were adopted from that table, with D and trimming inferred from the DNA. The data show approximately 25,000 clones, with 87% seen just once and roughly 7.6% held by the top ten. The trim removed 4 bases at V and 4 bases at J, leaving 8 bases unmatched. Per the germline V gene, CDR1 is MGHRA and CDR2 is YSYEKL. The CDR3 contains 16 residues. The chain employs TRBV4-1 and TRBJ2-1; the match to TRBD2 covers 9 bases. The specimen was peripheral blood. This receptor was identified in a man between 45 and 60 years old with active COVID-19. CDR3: CASSRRERGDYNEQFF. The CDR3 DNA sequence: TGCGCCAGCAGCCGGCGGGAGCGGGGGGATTACAATGAGCAGTTCTTC.